This T cell receptor beta chain was identified in a study of OX40 agonist ivuxolimab in advanced cancers. Across the whole study: Participants averaged 60 years of age (range about 23 to 90) and were approximately 81% male. Enrollees could have had prior anti-PD-1, anti-PD-L1 or anti-CTLA-4 therapy, which around 40% had received.

The CDR3 runs to 14 residues. V shed 3 bases and J shed 6 bases, with 12 bases lying between them. The germline V gene has CDR1 SGHVS and CDR2 FNYEAQ. About this clone: Its matching antigen is unknown.

The data were produced by immunoSEQ multiplex PCR, yet TCRdb's version contains in-frame clones alone and is incomplete. The table lists just under 60,000 clones, over 80% of them singletons. Study conclusions and caveats: Those patients achieving a partial response at 0.1-3.0 mg/kg showed among the lowest clonal expansion. Expanded peripheral T-cell antigen specificity went undetermined.

The sequencing here drew on CD4+ or CD8+ T cells sorted from blood, taken in a trial of the OX40 agonist ivuxolimab. The chain combines TRBV7-6 with TRBJ2-1; D is perhaps TRBD2 (6 bases). The sequence was obtained from an adult with an advanced solid tumor such as melanoma, head and neck, liver or kidney cancer. For the CDR3, the DNA is TGTGCCAGCAGCTTCACCGGGACTTCCAATGAGCAGTTCTTC. Protein: CASSFTGTSNEQFF.